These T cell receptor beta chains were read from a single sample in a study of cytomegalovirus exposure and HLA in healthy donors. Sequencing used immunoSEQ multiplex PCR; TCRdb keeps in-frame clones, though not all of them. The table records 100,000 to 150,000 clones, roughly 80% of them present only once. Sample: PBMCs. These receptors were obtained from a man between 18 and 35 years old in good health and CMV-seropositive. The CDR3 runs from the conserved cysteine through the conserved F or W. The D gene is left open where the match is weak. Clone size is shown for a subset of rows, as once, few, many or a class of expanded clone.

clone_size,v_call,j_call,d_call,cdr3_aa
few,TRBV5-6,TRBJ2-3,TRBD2,CASSLRRERTDTQYF
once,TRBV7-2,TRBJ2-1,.,CASLEGTNNEQFF
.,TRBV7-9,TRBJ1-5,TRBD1,CSSSSTGGNQPQHF
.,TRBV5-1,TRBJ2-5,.,CASSLAFGKSQETQYF
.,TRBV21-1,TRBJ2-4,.,CASSKDPGQGIGAPNKNIQYF
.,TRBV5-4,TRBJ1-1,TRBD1,CASRNEQGRPNTEAFF
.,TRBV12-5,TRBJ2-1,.,CASGLGQTYNEQFF
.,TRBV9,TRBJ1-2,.,CASSVDPRGSTLAGGYTF
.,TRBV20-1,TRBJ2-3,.,CSASSPDTQYF
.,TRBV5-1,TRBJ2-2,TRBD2,CASSWRTSEAGELFF
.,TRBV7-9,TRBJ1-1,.,CASSLASAANTEAFF
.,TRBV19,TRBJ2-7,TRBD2,CASSWEAGVSEQYF
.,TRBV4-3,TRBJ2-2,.,CASSQDTILKFAGELFF
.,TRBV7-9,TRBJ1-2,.,CASSLGGQGNYGYTF
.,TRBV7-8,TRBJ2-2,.,CASSLRQGMGYGELFF
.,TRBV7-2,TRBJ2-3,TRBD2,CASRSSGLAGRDTQYF
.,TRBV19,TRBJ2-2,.,CASSRRQDPNTGELFF
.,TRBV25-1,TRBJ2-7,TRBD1,CASARQGAYEQYF
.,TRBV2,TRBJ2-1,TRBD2,CASTAGTSIVHEQFF
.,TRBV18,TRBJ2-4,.,CASSPPKLAKNIQYF
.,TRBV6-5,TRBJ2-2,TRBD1,CASRMGTANTGELFF
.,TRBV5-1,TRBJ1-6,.,CASSLVGGSPLHF
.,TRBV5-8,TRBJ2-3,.,CASAILASTDTQYF
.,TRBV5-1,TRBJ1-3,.,CASSGDRTPSGNTIYF
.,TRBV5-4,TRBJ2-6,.,CASSFPEGANVLTF
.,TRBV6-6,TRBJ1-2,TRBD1,CASSGTENYGYTF
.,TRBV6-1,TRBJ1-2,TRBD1,CATLDRGRDYGYTF
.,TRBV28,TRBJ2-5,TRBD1,CASSQGGQQETQYF
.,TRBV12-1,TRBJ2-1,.,CASGEGQGKKQFF
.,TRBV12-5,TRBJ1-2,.,CASGANGGGIHEVYGYTF
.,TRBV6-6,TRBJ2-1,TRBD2,CASSYRTRYNEQFF
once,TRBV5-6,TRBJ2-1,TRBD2,CASSSRTSGQFF
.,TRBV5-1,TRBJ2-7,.,CASSLIGLTYEQYF
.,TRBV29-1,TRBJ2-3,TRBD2,CSVQGLAGGPGTDTQYF
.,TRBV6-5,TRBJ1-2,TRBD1,CASSYSGTGFNYGYTF
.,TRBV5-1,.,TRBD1,CASSPIFGQGNYEQYF
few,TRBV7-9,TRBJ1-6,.,CSSSRGGSPLHF
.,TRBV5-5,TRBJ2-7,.,CASSFLGTGAEEQYF
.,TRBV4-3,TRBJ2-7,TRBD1,CASSQESVRGSKGYYEQYF
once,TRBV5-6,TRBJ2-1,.,CASSGMTAVSYNEQFF
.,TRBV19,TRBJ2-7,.,CASKTAAGYEQYF
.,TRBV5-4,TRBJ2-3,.,CASSPLSSGTDTQYF
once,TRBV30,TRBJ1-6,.,CAWNDGGRFSPLHF
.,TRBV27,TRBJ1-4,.,CASSSSRTNPDGLFF
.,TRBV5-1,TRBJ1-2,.,CASSLGSTGLVYGYTF
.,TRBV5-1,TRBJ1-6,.,CASRESGGSSRSYNSPLHF
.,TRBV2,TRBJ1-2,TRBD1,CASSERDRGRVGYTF
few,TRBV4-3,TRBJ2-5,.,CASSQISAGRFGETQYF
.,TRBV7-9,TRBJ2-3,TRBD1,CASSLRQGRTDTQYF
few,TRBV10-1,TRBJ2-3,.,CASSEGSGSTDTQYF
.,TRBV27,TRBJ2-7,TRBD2,CASSFRGDEQYF
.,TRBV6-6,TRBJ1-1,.,CASSYSRGRGNTEAFF
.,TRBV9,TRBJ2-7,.,CASSGIGDEQYF